These 20 T cell receptor beta chains were all obtained from the same sample, sequenced in a study of blood T cells in healthy people across ages. Through a sample-barcoded 5' primer and a J-beta primer mix, a second PCR was run for roughly 6 to 12 cycles. TCRdb re-called the 5' RACE reads through MiXCR, storing one row per CDR3 protein. The data show 1,800,000 or so distinct CDR3 sequences, about two fifths seen once. The sequenced sample was blood. These TCRs come from a human donor in good health.

The rearrangement links TRBV28 to TRBJ2-4, with D possibly TRBD1 on 5 matching bases. Near its end, the DNA agrees better with TRBJ2-7, so the J call may be wrong. Looked up from germline, CDR1 is MDHEN and CDR2 is SYDVKM. The CDR3 length is 14 residues. The CDR3 loop is CASSPGHQNYEQYF. Here the CDR3 DNA reads TGTGCCAGCAGTCCAGGACACCAAAACTACGAGCAGTACTTC.

This clonotype was seen a handful of times. This sequence joins TRBV5-1 and TRBJ1-1; perhaps TRBD1 as D (5 bases). CDR3 size: 14 residues. Germline V CDR1 and CDR2: SGHRS, YFSETQ. The V end was cut by 4 bases, the J end by 3 bases, with 13 bases between. The CDR3 DNA sequence: TGCGCCAGCAGCCAACAGGACTTTGACACTGAAGCTTTCTTT. Amino acid sequence: CASSQQDFDTEAFF.

The CDR3 DNA sequence: TGCAGTGCTAGCCCGGAAACAGATACGCAGTATTTT. Translated, it gives CSASPETDTQYF. The chain links TRBV20-1 to TRBJ2-3, with D unresolved. CDR1 is DFQATT and CDR2 is SNEGSKA in the germline V gene (reference sequence). Trimming shortened V by 3 bases and J by 3 bases, and 7 bases separated the two germline ends. CDR3 length equals 12 residues.

The CDR3 DNA reads as TGCAGTGCGCTACTAGCGGGGGCTGAGACCCAGTACTTC. This translates into CSALLAGAETQYF. J is TRBJ2-7 and V is TRBV20-1; 11 positions match TRBD2. The J call may not be correct, given that the DNA end is closer to TRBJ2-5. This CDR3 has 13 amino acids. Germline CDR1 reads DFQATT; CDR2 reads SNEGSKA (reference sequence).

J is TRBJ2-5 and V is TRBV7-9; D perhaps matches TRBD1 (6 bases). The CDR3 loop spans 13 amino acids. Trimming took off 6 bases at V and 5 bases at J, with 13 bases between the two ends. The germline V gene has CDR1 SEHNR and CDR2 FQNEAQ (reference sequence). CDR3 sequence: CASRGQNRETQYF. The CDR3 DNA is TGTGCCAGCAGAGGACAGAATAGGGAGACCCAGTACTTC.

The CDR3 protein is CATLGVDGLGIDEQFF. The DNA of the CDR3 is TGTGCCACACTGGGCGTAGACGGCTTGGGTATCGATGAGCAGTTCTTC. V is TRBV24-1 and J is TRBJ2-1, with no clear D. CDR1 KGHDR and CDR2 SFDVKD come from the germline V gene. Trimming stripped 10 bases from V and 8 bases from J, with 26 bases between. This CDR3 is 16 amino acids long.

This clonotype has a handful of counts. The chain employs TRBV29-1 and TRBJ2-7, with D tentatively TRBD1 (5 bases). The J call may be incorrect, as the DNA end agrees better with TRBJ2-5. The germline gives CDR1 SQVTM, CDR2 ANQGSEA. The CDR3 is 10 amino acids. The CDR3 loop reads CSFRGETQYF. CDR3 sequence (DNA): TGCAGCTTTAGGGGAGAGACCCAGTACTTC.

This clonotype was seen more than once but under ten times. This chain joins TRBV4-1 and TRBJ2-5; D gene uncertain. Germline CDR1 is MGHRA and CDR2 is YSYEKL. Trimming pared 1 base from V and 5 bases from J, leaving 14 bases between. This CDR3 has 15 residues. CDR3 in DNA: TGCGCCAGCAGCCAAGGCTTAGGGATGGGGGAGACCCAGTACTTC. Its translation: CASSQGLGMGETQYF.

The chain employs TRBV10-3 and TRBJ2-3; D is undetermined. The V end was cut by 6 bases, the J end by 0 bases, with 7 bases between. Germline CDR1 ENHRY, CDR2 SYGVKD. The CDR3 contains 13 residues. The CDR3 region is CAISPDSTDTQYF. The CDR3 nucleotides are TGTGCCATCAGCCCAGACAGCACAGATACGCAGTATTTT.

The CDR3 coding sequence is TGCGCCAGCAGCTTGGACGCGGTCACAACTAATGAAAAACTGTTTTTT. It is translated as CASSLDAVTTNEKLFF. The chain joins TRBV5-1 to TRBJ1-4, with D unresolved. This CDR3 has 16 residues. CDR1 and CDR2 from the germline V gene are SGHRS and YFSETQ. Trimming took 0 bases from V and 0 from J, leaving 9 bases between them.

V is TRBV24-1 and J is TRBJ2-1; tentatively, D is TRBD2 (5 bases). The CDR3 has 15 amino acids. CDR1 is KGHDR and CDR2 is SFDVKD in the germline V gene. The V end was cut by 5 bases, the J end by 8 bases, with 18 bases between. CDR3 in DNA: TGTGCCACCAGTGCCCCGCCCGGGGAAGAGGATGAGCAGTTCTTC. This sequence encodes CATSAPPGEEDEQFF.

In the case of this clonotype: This sequence may be a read error, since a much larger clone differs from it by one base. The V and J genes are TRBV20-1 and TRBJ2-5; TRBD1 matches at 9 bases. Germline CDR1 is DFQATT and CDR2 is SNEGSKA (reference sequence). The CDR3 runs to 14 residues. V was clipped by 6 bases and J by 5 bases; unmatched bases: 10. In DNA form, the CDR3 reads TGCAGTGCGGCCAGGACAGGGGATTCCGAGACCCAGTACTTC. Protein sequence: CSAARTGDSETQYF.

This chain uses TRBV20-1 with TRBJ2-4; D possibly matches TRBD1 or TRBD2 (7 bases each). Trimming removed 0 bases from V and 4 bases from J, with 10 bases in between. CDR3 length equals 14 residues. CDR1 and CDR2 (germline): DFQATT, SNEGSKA (reference sequence). The CDR3 region is CSARDQGGKNIQYF. In DNA, the CDR3 is TGCAGTGCTAGAGATCAGGGGGGGAAAAACATTCAGTACTTC.

This clonotype was seen only a few times. The V call is TRBV7-6, the J call TRBJ2-4, with unresolved D. The DNA end favors TRBJ2-7, so the J call may be wrong. Germline V gene lookup returns CDR1 SGHVS and CDR2 FNYEAQ. The CDR3 is 15 amino acids. The CDR3 sequence: CASSALPTLIYEQYF. CDR3 DNA: TGTGCCAGCAGCGCCCTACCGACGCTAATCTACGAGCAGTACTTC.

The rearrangement links TRBV7-8 to TRBJ2-1; 8 nucleotides match TRBD2. CDR3 length: 19 residues. Germline V gives CDR1 SGHVS, CDR2 FQNEAQ. J lost 2 bases, V lost 3 bases, and 15 bases had no gene match. The CDR3, as DNA: TGTGCCAGCAGCTTTGTGATGGCGGGGGGCCAACTAGCCTACAATGAGCAGTTCTTC. This encodes CASSFVMAGGQLAYNEQFF.

The chain couples TRBV19 to TRBJ2-3; D possibly uses TRBD1 or TRBD2 (5 bases each). The length of the CDR3 is 15 residues. Germline lookup yields CDR1 LNHDA and CDR2 SQIVND (reference sequence). V was cut by 2 bases and J by 0 bases, with 9 bases left in between. This CDR3 reads CASSIHRDSTDTQYF. The CDR3 DNA reads as TGTGCCAGTAGTATACACCGGGACAGCACAGATACGCAGTATTTT.

The rearrangement links TRBV4-3 to TRBJ2-5, with 10 bases fitting TRBD2. This CDR3 region has 16 residues. The germline V gene has CDR1 LGHNA and CDR2 YSLEER. Unmatched junction bases numbered 12, after V lost 0 bases and J lost 11 bases. This CDR3 reads CASSQDSGGSLGEQYF. The CDR3 DNA reads as TGCGCCAGCAGCCAAGATAGCGGGGGGTCCCTAGGGGAGCAGTACTTC.

V and J are TRBV2 and TRBJ2-7, with TRBD2 matching 8 bases. The closer fit of TRBJ2-5 to the DNA end suggests the J call may be wrong. This CDR3 is built from 14 residues. Germline V gives CDR1 SNHLY, CDR2 FYNNEI. CDR3 loop: CASIPRLARETQYF. As DNA, the CDR3 is TGTGCCAGCATTCCCAGACTAGCGCGAGAGACCCAGTACTTC.

This clonotype was seen ten or more times. The V gene is TRBV20-1, the J gene TRBJ2-5; D gene uncertain. V was clipped by 6 bases and J by 2 bases, with 16 bases between them. Per the germline V gene, CDR1 is DFQATT and CDR2 is SNEGSKA (reference sequence). The CDR3 has 14 amino acids. The CDR3 nucleotides read TGCAGTGCCCTAATGACACCTTTACAAGAGACCCAGTACTTC. Amino acids: CSALMTPLQETQYF.

The chain uses TRBV20-1 and TRBJ2-4; TRBD1 or TRBD2 may be the D gene (6 bases each). Judging by the DNA end, TRBJ2-5 fits better; the J call may be wrong. This CDR3 contains 14 residues. CDR1 and CDR2 from the germline V gene are DFQATT and SNEGSKA (reference sequence). In DNA form, the CDR3 reads TGCAGTGCTAGGTCACAGCCCGGGGGCGAGACCCAGTACTTC. This gives the protein CSARSQPGGETQYF.